The rows below give T cell receptor beta chains drawn from one sample of a study of cytomegalovirus exposure and HLA in healthy donors. The assay was immunoSEQ multiplex PCR, and TCRdb's table has in-frame clones only and misses some. The sample carries some 54,000 clones, 80% recorded once. Sequencing was carried out using PBMCs. The receptor set was obtained from a male donor in good health and CMV-seronegative. CDR3s include the opening cysteine and the closing phenylalanine or tryptophan. Each record gives: CDR3 protein, CDR3 DNA, J gene, V gene, clone size, D gene. A D gene is named only where the DNA matches it firmly. Rows may omit the clone size; those that give it use once, few, many or a size class.

CDR3aa: CASSPPRTANTEAFF
CDR3nt: TGTGCCAGCAGCCCCCCCCGGACAGCGAACACTGAAGCTTTCTTT
j_gene: TRBJ1-1
v_gene: TRBV5-4
abundance: once
d_gene: NA

CDR3aa: CASSATGNTDTQYF
CDR3nt: TGTGCTAGCAGCGCGACAGGCAACACAGATACGCAGTATTTT
j_gene: TRBJ2-3
v_gene: TRBV7-7
abundance: NA
d_gene: NA

CDR3aa: CASSLGQRGGRETQYF
CDR3nt: TGTGCCAGCAGCTTGGGTCAGCGGGGGGGCCGGGAGACCCAGTACTTC
j_gene: TRBJ2-5
v_gene: TRBV13
abundance: NA
d_gene: TRBD2

CDR3aa: CASSSSGSSYNEQFF
CDR3nt: TGTGCCAGCAGTTCTAGCGGTAGCTCCTACAATGAGCAGTTCTTC
j_gene: TRBJ2-1
v_gene: TRBV6-5
abundance: NA
d_gene: TRBD2

CDR3aa: CASIRDHTGELFF
CDR3nt: TGTGCCAGCATCAGGGATCACACCGGGGAGCTGTTTTTT
j_gene: TRBJ2-2
v_gene: TRBV2
abundance: NA
d_gene: NA

CDR3aa: CASTGQGAHPEAFF
CDR3nt: TGTGCCAGCACCGGACAGGGGGCGCATCCTGAAGCTTTCTTT
j_gene: TRBJ1-1
v_gene: TRBV6-5
abundance: NA
d_gene: TRBD1

CDR3aa: CASSDRGNTEAFF
CDR3nt: TGTGCCAGTAGCGACAGGGGGAACACTGAAGCTTTCTTT
j_gene: TRBJ1-1
v_gene: TRBV19
abundance: NA
d_gene: TRBD1

CDR3aa: CASSPAWDREGRTYEQYF
CDR3nt: TGTGCCAGCAGCCCCGCATGGGACAGGGAAGGGCGCACCTACGAGCAGTACTTC
j_gene: TRBJ2-7
v_gene: TRBV28
abundance: NA
d_gene: TRBD1

CDR3aa: CASTQLGDSSYTF
CDR3nt: TGTGCCAGTACACAACTCGGGGACAGCTCCTACACCTTC
j_gene: TRBJ1-2
v_gene: TRBV19
abundance: NA
d_gene: TRBD1

CDR3aa: CASSAGQTYYNEQFF
CDR3nt: TGTGCCAGCAGCGCCGGACAGACCTACTACAATGAGCAGTTCTTC
j_gene: TRBJ2-1
v_gene: TRBV5-8
abundance: NA
d_gene: NA

CDR3aa: CASSYSVFRDGYTF
CDR3nt: TGTGCCAGCAGTTACTCGGTCTTTCGGGATGGCTACACCTTC
j_gene: TRBJ1-2
v_gene: TRBV6-5
abundance: NA
d_gene: NA

CDR3aa: CAWSVTARGSTDTQYF
CDR3nt: TGTGCCTGGAGTGTAACGGCTAGGGGTAGCACAGATACGCAGTATTTT
j_gene: TRBJ2-3
v_gene: TRBV30
abundance: few
d_gene: NA

CDR3aa: CASGMPDRAGSTDTQYF
CDR3nt: TGTGCCAGTGGTATGCCCGACAGGGCAGGAAGCACAGATACGCAGTATTTT
j_gene: TRBJ2-3
v_gene: TRBV19
abundance: NA
d_gene: TRBD1

CDR3aa: CASSPVDYFSGNTIYF
CDR3nt: TGTGCCAGCTCACCAGTCGACTACTTCTCTGGAAACACCATATATTTT
j_gene: TRBJ1-3
v_gene: TRBV18
abundance: NA
d_gene: NA

CDR3aa: CASSGRQGDQLEAFF
CDR3nt: TGTGCCAGCAGTGGTCGACAGGGCGATCAGCTGGAAGCTTTCTTT
j_gene: TRBJ1-1
v_gene: TRBV6-1
abundance: NA
d_gene: TRBD1

CDR3aa: CASKVDGSYTEAFF
CDR3nt: TGTGCCAGCAAGGTTGACGGGTCGTACACTGAAGCTTTCTTT
j_gene: TRBJ1-1
v_gene: TRBV6-6
abundance: NA
d_gene: NA

CDR3aa: CASSLQISYEQYF
CDR3nt: TGTGCCAGCAGCTTACAGATCTCCTACGAGCAGTACTTC
j_gene: TRBJ2-7
v_gene: TRBV11-2
abundance: NA
d_gene: NA

CDR3aa: CASSYQGSQYF
CDR3nt: TGTGCCAGCAGTTATCAGGGATCGCAGTATTTT
j_gene: TRBJ2-3
v_gene: TRBV6-5
abundance: few
d_gene: NA

CDR3aa: CASSQGDRLNYGYTF
CDR3nt: TGCGCCAGCAGCCAAGGTGACAGGCTGAACTATGGCTACACCTTC
j_gene: TRBJ1-2
v_gene: TRBV4-3
abundance: NA
d_gene: NA

CDR3aa: CAISDWQGTEAFF
CDR3nt: TGTGCCATCAGTGATTGGCAGGGCACTGAAGCTTTCTTT
j_gene: TRBJ1-1
v_gene: TRBV10-3
abundance: NA
d_gene: NA

CDR3aa: CASSWQGPVQETQYF
CDR3nt: TGTGCCAGCAGCTGGCAGGGGCCAGTACAAGAGACCCAGTACTTC
j_gene: TRBJ2-5
v_gene: TRBV7-2
abundance: NA
d_gene: NA

CDR3aa: CASSPQSGGTDTQYF
CDR3nt: TGTGCCAGCAGCCCCCAAAGCGGGGGCACAGATACGCAGTATTTT
j_gene: TRBJ2-3
v_gene: TRBV4-2
abundance: NA
d_gene: TRBD2

CDR3aa: CASSYLQGNGYTF
CDR3nt: TGTGCCAGCAGTTACCTCCAGGGGAACGGCTACACCTTC
j_gene: TRBJ1-2
v_gene: TRBV6-5
abundance: NA
d_gene: NA

CDR3aa: CASSPPGQGYTF
CDR3nt: TGTGCCAGCAGCCCACCGGGACAAGGCTACACCTTC
j_gene: TRBJ1-2
v_gene: TRBV7-2
abundance: few
d_gene: NA

CDR3aa: CASRPKGQLNTEAFF
CDR3nt: TGTGCCAGCAGGCCCAAGGGACAGTTGAACACTGAAGCTTTCTTT
j_gene: TRBJ1-1
v_gene: TRBV6-5
abundance: NA
d_gene: TRBD1

CDR3aa: CASSLAYRGKESGANVLTF
CDR3nt: TGTGCCAGCAGCTTGGCCTACAGGGGCAAGGAATCTGGGGCCAACGTCCTGACTTTC
j_gene: TRBJ2-6
v_gene: TRBV5-6
abundance: NA
d_gene: TRBD1

CDR3aa: CASSGTGNEQFF
CDR3nt: TGTGCCAGCAGTGGGACGGGGAATGAGCAGTTCTTC
j_gene: TRBJ2-1
v_gene: TRBV2
abundance: few
d_gene: NA

CDR3aa: CASRGLGQGAPGYTF
CDR3nt: TGTGCCAGCAGAGGGCTAGGACAGGGGGCGCCCGGCTACACCTTC
j_gene: TRBJ1-2
v_gene: TRBV6-6
abundance: NA
d_gene: TRBD1

CDR3aa: CAWSIPPGQGMGKGQPQHF
CDR3nt: TGTGCCTGGAGTATCCCTCCGGGACAGGGGATGGGAAAGGGTCAGCCCCAGCATTTT
j_gene: TRBJ1-5
v_gene: TRBV30
abundance: once
d_gene: TRBD1

CDR3aa: CASSLTGGDDSPLHF
CDR3nt: TGCGCCAGCAGCTTGACCGGGGGAGACGATTCACCCCTCCACTTT
j_gene: TRBJ1-6
v_gene: TRBV5-1
abundance: NA
d_gene: NA

CDR3aa: CSVEDWDSLLYGYTF
CDR3nt: TGCAGCGTTGAAGATTGGGACAGCCTCCTCTATGGCTACACCTTC
j_gene: TRBJ1-2
v_gene: TRBV29-1
abundance: NA
d_gene: TRBD1

CDR3aa: CASSSHTTSGVTQYF
CDR3nt: TGTGCCAGCAGCTCTCACACGACTAGCGGGGTGACCCAGTACTTC
j_gene: TRBJ2-5
v_gene: TRBV11-1
abundance: NA
d_gene: TRBD2

CDR3aa: CASSYLSGGAHNEQFF
CDR3nt: TGTGCCAGCAGCTACTTGAGCGGGGGGGCGCACAATGAGCAGTTCTTC
j_gene: TRBJ2-1
v_gene: TRBV9
abundance: NA
d_gene: TRBD2

CDR3aa: CASWHSGRNTGELFF
CDR3nt: TGCGCCAGTTGGCATTCTGGGAGGAACACCGGGGAGCTGTTTTTT
j_gene: TRBJ2-2
v_gene: TRBV5-1
abundance: NA
d_gene: NA

CDR3aa: CSVVGLAGASYEQYF
CDR3nt: TGCAGCGTTGTGGGACTAGCGGGGGCCTCCTACGAGCAGTACTTC
j_gene: TRBJ2-7
v_gene: TRBV29-1
abundance: NA
d_gene: TRBD2

CDR3aa: CASSYGGQGRDGYTF
CDR3nt: TGTGCCAGCAGTTACGGGGGACAGGGCCGCGATGGCTACACCTTC
j_gene: TRBJ1-2
v_gene: TRBV6-5
abundance: once
d_gene: TRBD1

CDR3aa: CASSTQPGGGELFF
CDR3nt: TGTGCCAGCAGCACCCAACCGGGGGGCGGGGAGCTGTTTTTT
j_gene: TRBJ2-2
v_gene: TRBV11-1
abundance: NA
d_gene: TRBD2

CDR3aa: CASSPDRWTLTDTQYF
CDR3nt: TGTGCCAGCAGCCCAGACAGGTGGACCCTCACAGATACGCAGTATTTT
j_gene: TRBJ2-3
v_gene: TRBV11-3
abundance: few
d_gene: NA